This TCR beta chain emerged from a study of CD8 T cells in ankylosing spondylitis. The CDR3 consists of 13 residues. Germline CDR1 and CDR2: SGDLS and YYNGEE. V was cut by 7 bases and J by 0 bases, with 7 bases left in between. TCRdb independently ran MiXCR on the 5' RACE reads; one entry per CDR3 protein. This sample has 300,000 to 400,000 distinct CDR3 sequences, with 20% to 25% found just once. This clonotype was counted ten times or more. Sequencing was done on a sample of blood, either unsorted or a sorted T cell fraction (not recorded which). The sequence was obtained from a male donor with ankylosing spondylitis or in good health (not recorded which). The chain combines TRBV9 with TRBJ2-2; D not resolved. CDR3 sequence reads: CASGNTNTGELFF. The CDR3 nucleotides are TGTGCCAGCGGGAATACGAACACCGGGGAGCTGTTTTTT.